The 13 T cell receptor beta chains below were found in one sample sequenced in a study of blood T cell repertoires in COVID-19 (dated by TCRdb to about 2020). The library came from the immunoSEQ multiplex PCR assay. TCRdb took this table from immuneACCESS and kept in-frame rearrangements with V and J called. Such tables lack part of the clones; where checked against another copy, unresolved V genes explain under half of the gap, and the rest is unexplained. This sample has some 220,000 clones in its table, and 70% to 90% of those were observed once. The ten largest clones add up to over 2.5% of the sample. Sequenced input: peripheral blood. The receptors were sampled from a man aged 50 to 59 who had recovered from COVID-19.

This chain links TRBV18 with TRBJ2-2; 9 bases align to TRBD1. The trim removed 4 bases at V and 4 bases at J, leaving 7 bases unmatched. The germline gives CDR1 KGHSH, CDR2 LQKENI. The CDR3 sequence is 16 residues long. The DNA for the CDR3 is TGTGCCAGCTCACTAGCCACAGGGGGCAGCACCGGGGAGCTGTTTTTT. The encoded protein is CASSLATGGSTGELFF.

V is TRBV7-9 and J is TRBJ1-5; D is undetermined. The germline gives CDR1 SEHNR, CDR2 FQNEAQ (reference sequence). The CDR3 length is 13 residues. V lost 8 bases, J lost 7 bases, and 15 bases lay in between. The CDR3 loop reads CASGLEGYQPQHF. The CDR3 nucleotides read TGTGCCAGCGGGCTGGAGGGATACCAGCCCCAGCATTTT.

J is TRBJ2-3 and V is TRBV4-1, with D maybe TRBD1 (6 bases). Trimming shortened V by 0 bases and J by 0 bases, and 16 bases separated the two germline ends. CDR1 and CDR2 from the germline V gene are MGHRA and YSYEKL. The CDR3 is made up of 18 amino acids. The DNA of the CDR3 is TGCGCCAGCAGCCAAGAGGGCCTGGGGGCGGTCAGCACAGATACGCAGTATTTT. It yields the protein CASSQEGLGAVSTDTQYF.

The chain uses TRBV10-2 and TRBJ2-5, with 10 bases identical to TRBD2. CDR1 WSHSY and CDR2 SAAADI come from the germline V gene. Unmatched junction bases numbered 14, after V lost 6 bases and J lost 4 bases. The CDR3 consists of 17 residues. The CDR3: CASRPPASGRRAETQYF. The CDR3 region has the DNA TGCGCCAGCAGACCCCCGGCTAGCGGGAGACGGGCAGAGACCCAGTACTTC.

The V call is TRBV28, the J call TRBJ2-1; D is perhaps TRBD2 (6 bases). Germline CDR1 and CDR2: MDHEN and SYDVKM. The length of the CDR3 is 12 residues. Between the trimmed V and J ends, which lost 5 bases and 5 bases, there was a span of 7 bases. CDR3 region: CASSLAHNEQFF. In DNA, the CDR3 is TGTGCCAGCAGTCTAGCGCACAATGAGCAGTTCTTC.

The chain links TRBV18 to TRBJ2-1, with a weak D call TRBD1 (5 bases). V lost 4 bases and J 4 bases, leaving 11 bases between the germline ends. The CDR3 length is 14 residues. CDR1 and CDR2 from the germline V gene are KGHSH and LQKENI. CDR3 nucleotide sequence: TGTGCCAGCTCACAGGACAAAGGGTACAATGAGCAGTTCTTC. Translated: CASSQDKGYNEQFF.

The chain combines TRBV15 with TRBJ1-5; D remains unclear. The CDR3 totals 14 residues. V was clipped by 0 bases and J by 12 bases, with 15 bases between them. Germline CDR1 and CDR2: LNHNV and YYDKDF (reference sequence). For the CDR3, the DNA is TGTGCCACCAGCAGAGATGTAGTTCGGAGTTTCCAGCATTTT. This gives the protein CATSRDVVRSFQHF.

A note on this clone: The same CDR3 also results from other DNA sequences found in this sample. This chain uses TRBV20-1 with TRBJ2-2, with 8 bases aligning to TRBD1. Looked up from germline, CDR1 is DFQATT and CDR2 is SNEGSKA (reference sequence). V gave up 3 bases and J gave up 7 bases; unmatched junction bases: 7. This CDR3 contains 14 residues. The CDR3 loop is CSASRQGASGELFF. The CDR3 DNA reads TGCAGTGCTAGTCGGCAGGGGGCTAGCGGGGAGCTGTTTTTT.

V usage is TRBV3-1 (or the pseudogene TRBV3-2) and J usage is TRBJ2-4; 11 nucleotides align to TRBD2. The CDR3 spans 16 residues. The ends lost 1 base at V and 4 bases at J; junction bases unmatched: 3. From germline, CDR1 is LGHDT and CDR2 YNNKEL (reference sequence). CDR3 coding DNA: TGTGCCAGCAGCCAAGTAGCGGGAGGGGTAAAAAACATTCAGTACTTC. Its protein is CASSQVAGGVKNIQYF.

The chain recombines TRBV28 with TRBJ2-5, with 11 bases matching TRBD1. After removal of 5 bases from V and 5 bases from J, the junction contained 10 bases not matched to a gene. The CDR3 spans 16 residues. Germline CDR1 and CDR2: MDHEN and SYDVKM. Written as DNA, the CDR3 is TGTGCCAGCAGTGCCTCCGGGACAGGGGGTGAGGAGACCCAGTACTTC. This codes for CASSASGTGGEETQYF. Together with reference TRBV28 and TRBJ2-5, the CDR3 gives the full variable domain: DVKVTQSSRYLVKRTGEKVFLECVQDMDHENMFWYRQDPGLGLRLIYFSYDVKMKEKGDIPEGYSVSREKKERFSLILESASTNQTSMYLCASSASGTGGEETQYFGPGTRLLVL.

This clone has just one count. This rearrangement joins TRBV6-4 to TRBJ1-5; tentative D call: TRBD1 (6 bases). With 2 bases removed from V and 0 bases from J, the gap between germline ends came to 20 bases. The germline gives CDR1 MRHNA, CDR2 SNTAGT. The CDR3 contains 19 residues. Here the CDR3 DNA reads TGTGCCAGCAGTGACGAAGGGCGGGGGCCTCTTTATAGCAATCAGCCCCAGCATTTT. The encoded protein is CASSDEGRGPLYSNQPQHF.

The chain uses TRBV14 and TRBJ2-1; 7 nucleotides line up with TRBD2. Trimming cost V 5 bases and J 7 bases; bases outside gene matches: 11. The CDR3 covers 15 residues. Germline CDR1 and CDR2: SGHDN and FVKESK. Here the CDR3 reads CASSARSAGRNEQFF. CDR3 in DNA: TGTGCCAGCAGCGCGCGATCAGCGGGAAGGAATGAGCAGTTCTTC. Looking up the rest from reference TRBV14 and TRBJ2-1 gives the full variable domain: EAGVTQFPSHSVIEKGQTVTLRCDPISGHDNLYWYRRVMGKEIKFLLHFVKESKQDESGMPNNRFLAERTGGTYSTLKVQPAELEDSGVYFCASSARSAGRNEQFFGPGTRLTVL.

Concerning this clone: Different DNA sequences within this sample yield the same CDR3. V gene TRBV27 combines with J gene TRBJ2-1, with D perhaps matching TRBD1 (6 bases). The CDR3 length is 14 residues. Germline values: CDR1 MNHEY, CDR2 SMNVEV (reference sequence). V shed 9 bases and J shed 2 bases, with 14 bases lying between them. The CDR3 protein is CASSKDSAYNEQFF. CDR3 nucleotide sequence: TGTGCCAGTAGCAAGGACAGCGCCTACAATGAGCAGTTCTTC.